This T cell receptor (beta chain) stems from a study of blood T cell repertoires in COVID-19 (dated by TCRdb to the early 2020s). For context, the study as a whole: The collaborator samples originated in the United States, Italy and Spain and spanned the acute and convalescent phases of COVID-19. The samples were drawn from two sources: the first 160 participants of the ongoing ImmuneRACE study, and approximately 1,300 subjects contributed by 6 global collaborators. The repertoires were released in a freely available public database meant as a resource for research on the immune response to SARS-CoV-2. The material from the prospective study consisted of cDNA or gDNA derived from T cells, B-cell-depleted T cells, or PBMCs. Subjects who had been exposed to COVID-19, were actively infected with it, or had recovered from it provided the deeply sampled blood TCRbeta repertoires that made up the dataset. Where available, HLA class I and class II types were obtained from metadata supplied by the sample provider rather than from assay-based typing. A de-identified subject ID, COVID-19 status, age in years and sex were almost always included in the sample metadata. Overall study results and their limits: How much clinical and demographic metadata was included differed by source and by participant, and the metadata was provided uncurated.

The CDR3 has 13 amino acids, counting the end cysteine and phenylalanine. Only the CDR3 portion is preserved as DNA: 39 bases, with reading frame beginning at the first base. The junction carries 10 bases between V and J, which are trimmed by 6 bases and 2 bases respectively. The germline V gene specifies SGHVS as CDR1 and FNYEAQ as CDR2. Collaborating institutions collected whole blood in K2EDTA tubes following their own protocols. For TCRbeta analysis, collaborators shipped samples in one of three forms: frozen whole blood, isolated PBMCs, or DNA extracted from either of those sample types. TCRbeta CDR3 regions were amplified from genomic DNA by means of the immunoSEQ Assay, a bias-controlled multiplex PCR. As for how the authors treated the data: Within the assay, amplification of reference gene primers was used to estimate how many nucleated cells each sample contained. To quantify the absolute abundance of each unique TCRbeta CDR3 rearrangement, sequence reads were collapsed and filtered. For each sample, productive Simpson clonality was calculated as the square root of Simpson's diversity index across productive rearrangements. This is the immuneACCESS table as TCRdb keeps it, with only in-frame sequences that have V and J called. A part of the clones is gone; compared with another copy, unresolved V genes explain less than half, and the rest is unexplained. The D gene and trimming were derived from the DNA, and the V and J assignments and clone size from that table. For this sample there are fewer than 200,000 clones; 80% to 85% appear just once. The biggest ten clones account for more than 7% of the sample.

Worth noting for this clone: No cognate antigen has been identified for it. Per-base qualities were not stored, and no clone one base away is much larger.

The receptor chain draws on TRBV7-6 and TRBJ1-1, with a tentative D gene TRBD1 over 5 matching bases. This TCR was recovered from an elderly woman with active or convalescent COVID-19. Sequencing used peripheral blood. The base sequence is TGTGCCAGCAGTATCGACAGCAACACTGAAGCTTTCTTT. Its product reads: CASSIDSNTEAFF.